The rows below give T cell receptor beta chains drawn from one sample of a study of blood T cell repertoires in COVID-19. Only in-frame clones appear in the TCRdb table, and some are missing; sequencing was by immunoSEQ multiplex PCR. In the table there are over 110,000 clones, about 80% of which are singletons. Sequenced input: peripheral blood. The receptor set was obtained from a man between 60 and 75 years old with acute or convalescent COVID-19. Each CDR3 is given with its conserved first and last residue. A D gene is named only where the DNA matches it firmly. For some rows the clone size is stated as once, few or many, or as a class when expanded; others skip it.

>.|TRBV30|.|TRBJ1-1
CAWSRRDSNTEAFF
TGTGCCTGGAGTAGGAGGGATTCGAACACTGAAGCTTTCTTT
>.|TRBV2|TRBD1|TRBJ1-1
CASRGDRGISAFF
TGTGCCAGCAGGGGCGACAGGGGGATTTCGGCTTTCTTT
>.|TRBV18|TRBD1|TRBJ1-3
CASSPDRTPSGNTIYF
TGTGCCAGCTCACCGGACAGGACACCCTCTGGAAACACCATATATTTT
>.|TRBV3-1/TRBV3-2|TRBD2|TRBJ2-1
CASSPGLAGGLDEQFF
TGTGCCAGCAGCCCAGGACTAGCGGGAGGGTTGGATGAGCAGTTCTTC
>.|TRBV18|TRBD1|TRBJ1-2
CASSPTGQGASGYTF
TGTGCCAGCTCACCCACTGGACAGGGGGCAAGTGGCTACACCTTC
>.|TRBV7-9|.|TRBJ2-7
CASSLPGQTYEQYF
TGTGCCAGCAGCTTACCCGGACAGACCTACGAGCAGTACTTC
>.|TRBV19|TRBD2|TRBJ2-7
CASAIPGGSGRAMVRNEQYF
TGTGCCAGCGCAATCCCCGGGGGTAGCGGGAGGGCCATGGTAAGGAACGAGCAGTACTTC
>.|TRBV6-5|.|TRBJ2-1
CASRMGTLREQFF
TGTGCCAGCAGGATGGGGACTCTGCGGGAGCAGTTCTTC
>.|TRBV5-1|TRBD2|TRBJ2-1
CASSLAGLAGLSSYNEQFF
TGCGCCAGCAGCTTGGCCGGACTAGCGGGTTTGAGCTCCTACAATGAGCAGTTCTTC
>.|TRBV9|TRBD2|TRBJ2-7
CASSVEASGSAEQYF
TGTGCCAGCAGCGTAGAGGCTAGCGGGAGCGCCGAGCAGTACTTC
>few|TRBV27|.|TRBJ1-5
CASSFAGVGQPQHF
TGTGCCAGCAGTTTTGCCGGGGTTGGTCAGCCCCAGCATTTT
>.|TRBV11-1|TRBD1|TRBJ2-7
CASSPTGGYEQYF
TGTGCCAGCAGCCCCACAGGGGGTTACGAGCAGTACTTC
>.|TRBV2|.|TRBJ1-1
CASSEVGRLNTEAFF
TGTGCCAGCAGTGAAGTTGGGAGATTGAACACTGAAGCTTTCTTT
>.|TRBV19|TRBD2|TRBJ2-1
CAVDPGTSGSWNEQFF
TGTGCCGTTGACCCGGGGACTAGCGGGAGTTGGAATGAGCAGTTCTTC
>.|TRBV10-3|TRBD2|TRBJ2-1
CAISGLAGVQNEQFF
TGTGCCATCAGTGGACTAGCGGGAGTTCAGAATGAGCAGTTCTTC
>.|TRBV4-1|TRBD2|TRBJ2-3
CASSQRGLAGNTDTQYF
TGCGCCAGCAGCCAACGGGGACTAGCGGGAAACACAGATACGCAGTATTTT
>.|TRBV5-4|.|TRBJ2-3
CASSLGYNTDTQYF
TGTGCCAGCAGCTTGGGGTACAACACAGATACGCAGTATTTT
>.|TRBV4-3|.|TRBJ1-4
CASSQDRGLGEKLFF
TGCGCCAGCAGCCAAGATAGGGGTTTGGGTGAAAAACTGTTTTTT
>.|TRBV7-3|.|TRBJ2-3
CASSSLSSDTQYF
TGTGCCAGCAGCTCGCTTAGTTCAGATACGCAGTATTTT
>.|TRBV4-1|TRBD2|TRBJ2-1
CASSQRGLADDNEQFF
TGCGCCAGCAGTCAGAGGGGACTAGCGGACGACAATGAGCAGTTCTTC
>.|TRBV7-3|.|TRBJ2-1
CASSLTPGAYNEQFF
TGTGCCAGCAGCTTAACTCCGGGAGCCTACAATGAGCAGTTCTTC
>.|TRBV4-2|TRBD1|TRBJ1-3
CASSRDTQGGGNTIYF
TGTGCCAGCAGCCGCGATACACAGGGGGGCGGAAACACCATATATTTT